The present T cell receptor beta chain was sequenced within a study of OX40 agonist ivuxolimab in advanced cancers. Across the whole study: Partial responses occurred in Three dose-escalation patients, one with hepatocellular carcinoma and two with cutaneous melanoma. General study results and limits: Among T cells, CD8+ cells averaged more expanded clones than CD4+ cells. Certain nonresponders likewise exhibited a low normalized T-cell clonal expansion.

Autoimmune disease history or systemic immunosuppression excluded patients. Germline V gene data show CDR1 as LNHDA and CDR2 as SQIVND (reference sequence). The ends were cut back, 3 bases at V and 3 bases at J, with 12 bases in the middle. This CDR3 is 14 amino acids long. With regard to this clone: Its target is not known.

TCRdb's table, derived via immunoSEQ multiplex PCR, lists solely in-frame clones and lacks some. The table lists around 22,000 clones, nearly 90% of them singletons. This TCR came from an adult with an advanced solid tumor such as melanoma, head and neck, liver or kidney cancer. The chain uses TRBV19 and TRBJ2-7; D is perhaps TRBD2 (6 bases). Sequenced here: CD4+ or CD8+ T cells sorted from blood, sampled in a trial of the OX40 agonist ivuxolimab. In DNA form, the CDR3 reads TGTGCCAGTAGTATGGGGACTGCCTACTACGAGCAGTACTTC. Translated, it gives CASSMGTAYYEQYF.